What follows is one TCR beta chain and its context. Its cognate antigen is unknown. A much larger clone lies a single base off, so this may be a read error. Different DNA sequences within this sample yield the same CDR3. Authors' processing steps: In papillary thyroid cancer, a distant-metastasis classifier was built using CDR3 differences across clinicopathological groups. TCRdb reprocessed the PCR reads via MiXCR. These V and J calls are TCRdb output, not the study's own analysis. The sample holds about 49,000 clones, about 20% seen once. This entry comes from a study of metastatic and nonmetastatic thyroid tumors. Background on the study: Repertoire comparisons spanned blood and tumor or nodule tissue from malignant and benign thyroid patients.

The CDR3 sequence is 16 residues long. The V and J ends lost 6 bases and 2 bases, in that order; junction bases with no gene match: 5. CDR1 and CDR2 (germline): SQVTM, ANQGSEA. Notes on the study in general: It was reported that TCR beta diversity was significantly higher in malignant thyroid tumors than benign nodules, in blood and tumor.

Until they underwent thyroid surgery, no patient had received any treatment. Specimen: blood. This sequence was found in a female donor with papillary thyroid cancer or a benign thyroid nodule (not recorded which). Some clones in this sample may be carry-over from other donors' samples. The V gene is TRBV29-1, the J gene TRBJ2-1; the match to TRBD2 covers 15 bases. CDR3 sequence: CSVGGLAGGAYNEQFF. CDR3 nucleotides: TGCAGCGTAGGAGGACTAGCGGGGGGGGCCTACAATGAGCAGTTCTTC.